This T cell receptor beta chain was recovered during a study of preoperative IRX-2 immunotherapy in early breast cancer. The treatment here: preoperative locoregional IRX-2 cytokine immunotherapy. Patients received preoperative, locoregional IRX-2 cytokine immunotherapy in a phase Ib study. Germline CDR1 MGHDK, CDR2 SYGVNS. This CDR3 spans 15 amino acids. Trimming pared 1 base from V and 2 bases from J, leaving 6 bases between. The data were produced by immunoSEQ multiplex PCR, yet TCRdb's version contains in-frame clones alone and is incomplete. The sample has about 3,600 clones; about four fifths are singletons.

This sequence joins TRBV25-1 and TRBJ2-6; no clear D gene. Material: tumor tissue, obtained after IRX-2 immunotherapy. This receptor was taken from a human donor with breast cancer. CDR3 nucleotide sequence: TGTGCCAGCAGTGAATTCAGTGCTGGGGCCAACGTCCTGACTTTC. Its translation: CASSEFSAGANVLTF.